This T cell receptor (beta chain) is drawn from a study of shared clonotypes between healthy human individuals. Among the donors, all were Caucasian adults who lived in Nashville, Tennessee. The CDR3 spans 15 residues. Trimming pared 2 bases from V and 6 bases from J, leaving 13 bases between. Germline CDR1 ENHRY, CDR2 SYGVKD. The repertoire was sequenced with immunoSEQ multiplex PCR; TCRdb's copy has only in-frame clones and lacks some. The table shows 2 million to 3 million clones, with roughly 93% occurring only once. The chain uses TRBV10-3 and TRBJ2-2; D call uncertain. This TCR derives from a man aged 18 to 29 in good health. Some clones in this sample may be carry-over from other donors' samples. Sequencing used naive CD4+ T cells from PBMCs. Described subset: CD45RA+ positively selected. The CDR3 DNA follows: TGTGCCATCAGTGAGACCCCTTACCCCCCCGGGGAGCTGTTTTTT. Its protein product is CAISETPYPPGELFF.